This T cell receptor (beta chain) was identified in a study of T cell responses to AZD1222 COVID-19 vaccine. This clone has just one count. TCRdb's copy holds only in-frame clones and misses some; the assay was immunoSEQ multiplex PCR. The sample contains 26,000 or so clones, around 92% of which appear only once. This clonotype was obtained from an adult who received the AZD1222 COVID-19 vaccine. The sample here was peripheral blood, taken 28 days after the second AZD1222 dose.

Here the CDR3 reads CASSLAGADEQFF. The DNA for the CDR3 is TGTGCCAGCAGCTTGGCCGGCGCGGATGAGCAGTTCTTC. This rearrangement joins TRBV5-5 to TRBJ2-1; D not resolved. CDR3 length equals 13 residues. The V end lost 0 bases, the J end lost 8 bases, and 9 bases lay between the germline ends. Germline V gene lookup returns CDR1 SGHKS and CDR2 YYEKEE (reference sequence).